This entry is about one T cell receptor (beta chain). The antigen is undetermined. PCR involved 60 Vbeta and 13 Jbeta primers. Only in-frame clones appear in the TCRdb table, and some are missing; sequencing was by immunoSEQ multiplex PCR. Of approximately 170,000 clones in the sample, roughly 79% were seen once. These data are taken from a study of cytomegalovirus exposure and HLA in healthy donors. Findings and limits, study-wide: One variant, a missense change in DCLRE1C, was linked in a later analysis to TCR beta V- and J-gene trimming.

Sample: PBMCs. The receptor comes from a woman younger than 45 in good health and CMV-seropositive.

CDR3: CAWSVTGTNSPLHF. DNA for the CDR3: TGTGCCTGGAGTGTCACAGGGACTAATTCACCCCTCCACTTT. The chain combines TRBV30 with TRBJ1-6, with D perhaps matching TRBD1 (6 bases). V lost 0 bases and J lost 6, with 9 bases in between. CDR1 GTSNPN and CDR2 SVGIG come from the germline V gene (reference sequence). The CDR3 has 14 amino acids.